This TCR beta chain was documented in a study of T cell responses to AZD1222 COVID-19 vaccine. Study summary: Researchers grouped second doses given at about 4 or about 12 weeks into one pool. Study-wide findings and caveats: Only a handful of AZD1222 recipients, six or seven in all, had baseline seropositivity.

Concerning this clone: The antigen is unknown.

The CDR3 runs to 13 residues. The germline V gene encodes CDR1 LNHDA and CDR2 SQIVND (reference sequence). The V end lost 3 bases, the J end lost 3 bases, and 9 bases lay between the germline ends. Measured with immunoSEQ multiplex PCR; TCRdb has only the in-frame clones, and not every one. The table records 99,000 or so clones, nearly 90% of them present only once. This receptor was taken from an adult in good health. The V and J genes are TRBV19 and TRBJ2-7; D is unclear. This specimen consisted of peripheral blood, obtained on day 0 of AZD1222 vaccination. The CDR3: CASSIWPGYEQYF. The CDR3 nucleotides read TGTGCCAGTAGTATTTGGCCCGGCTACGAGCAGTACTTC.